This TCR beta chain comes out of a study of shared clonotypes between healthy human individuals. This CDR3 spans 13 amino acids. From germline, CDR1 is SNHLY and CDR2 FYNNEI. With regard to this clone: The junction departs from the called germline gene at one end, perhaps through a read error.

Every subset had its genomic DNA shared out evenly among several immunoSEQ plates. Method: immunoSEQ multiplex PCR; TCRdb's copy keeps in-frame clones and lacks some. The sample has about 2.3 million clones, over 90% seen once. The chain has TRBV2 and TRBJ2-7; a possible D gene is TRBD1 (6 bases). The sequence was obtained from a man aged 18-30 years in good health. Some clones in this sample may be carry-over from other donors' samples. The sequencing sample was made of naive CD4+ T cells from PBMCs. The subset here: CD45RA+ positively selected. The CDR3 DNA reads as TGTGCCAGCAGTGACGACAGGTTATACGAGCAGTGCTTC. Amino acid sequence: CASSDDRLYEQCF. Variable domain in full (rest from reference TRBV2 and TRBJ2-7): EPEVTQTPSHQVTQMGQEVILRCVPISNHLYFYWYRQILGQKVEFLVSFYNNEISEKSEIFDDQFSVERPDGSNFTLKIRSTKLEDSAMYFCASSDDRLYEQCFGPGTRLTVT.